This TCR beta chain appears in the sequencing data of a study of shared clonotypes between healthy human individuals. Whole-study context: Each donor's CD4 naive and CD4 memory cells filled three plates apiece, CD8 naive two, and CD8 memory one.

Trimming left V 4 bases short and J 1 base short, with 7 bases between. The CDR3 runs 13 residues. CDR1 and CDR2 (germline): MGHDK, SYGVNS. Clones were sequenced by immunoSEQ multiplex PCR, and TCRdb holds only the in-frame ones, with some missing. The repertoire includes about 800,000 clones, about 96% of them detected once, and about 0.25% sits in the top ten. Terminally differentiated effector memory CD45RA+ cells were excluded by CCR7 positive selection of CD45RO-negative cells. Source material: naive CD8+ T cells sorted from blood. This sequence was found in a man younger than 45 in good health. The chain recombines TRBV25-1 with TRBJ1-1; D unresolved. In DNA form, the CDR3 reads TGTGCCAGCAGTGTCGAGTGGAACACTGAAGCTTTCTTT. Its translation is CASSVEWNTEAFF.